This T cell receptor beta chain was sequenced during a study of T cells in Graves' hyperthyroidism and ophthalmopathy. On the study more broadly: Peripheral blood specimens were obtained at initial diagnosis, prior to any treatment.

A remark on this clonotype: Its specificity is not known. The junction does not match germline at one end; this may be a read error.

TCR beta CDR3 regions were amplified from RNA transcripts. With the HTBI primer set, the TCR CDR3 went through a first round of RT-PCR. Each CDR3 protein gets one entry after TCRdb re-called the multiplex PCR reads with MiXCR. The table shows 500,000 to 650,000 distinct CDR3 sequences, with around 20% occurring only once. General study points: A model of 13 V-J features distinguished ophthalmopathy from stable hyperthyroidism.

Material: blood. The sequence derives from a man between 35 and 55 years old with Graves' ophthalmopathy.

This chain's CDR3 is CASTAGGRHEQHF. CDR3 in DNA: TGTGCCAGCACCGCGGGAGGGAGGCACGAGCAGCACTTC. V usage is TRBV13 and J usage is TRBJ2-7; 9 positions agree with TRBD2. Looked up from germline, CDR1 is PRHDT and CDR2 is FYEKMQ (reference sequence). The CDR3 is 13 amino acids.